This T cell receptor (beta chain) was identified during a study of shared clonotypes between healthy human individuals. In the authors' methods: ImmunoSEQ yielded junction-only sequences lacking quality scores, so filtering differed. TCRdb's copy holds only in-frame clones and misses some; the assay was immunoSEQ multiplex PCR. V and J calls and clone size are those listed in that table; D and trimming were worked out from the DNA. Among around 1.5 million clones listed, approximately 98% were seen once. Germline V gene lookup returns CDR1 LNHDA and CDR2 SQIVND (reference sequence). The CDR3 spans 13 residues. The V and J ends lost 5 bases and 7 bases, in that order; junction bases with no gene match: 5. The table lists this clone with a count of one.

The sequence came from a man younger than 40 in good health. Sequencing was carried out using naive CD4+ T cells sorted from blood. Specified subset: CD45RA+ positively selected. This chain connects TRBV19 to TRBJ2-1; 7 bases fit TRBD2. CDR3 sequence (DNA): TGTGCCAGTAGTCCCTGGGGGGGGAATGAGCAGTTCTTC. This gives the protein CASSPWGGNEQFF.